This T cell receptor beta chain was sequenced during a study of blood T cell repertoires in COVID-19. Study background: Acute and convalescent COVID-19 samples came from the United States, Italy and Spain. Sources were T cells, B-cell-depleted T cells, or PBMCs; the material itself was cDNA or gDNA.

Enrolled during active infection, Seattle patients were then followed longitudinally. In the original processing: Amplification of reference gene primers provided the estimated nucleated cell counts. Some clones are missing from TCRdb's copy, which holds only in-frame ones; the method was immunoSEQ multiplex PCR. That table gives V, J and clone size, and the DNA gave D and trimming. The sample has about 230,000 clones, approximately 90% seen once; the top ten hold roughly 12%. The CDR3 has 18 amino acids. J lost 6 bases, V lost 4 bases, and 13 bases had no gene match. CDR1 is SGHNT and CDR2 is YYREEE in the germline V gene (reference sequence).

Sequenced input: peripheral blood. The rearrangement links TRBV5-4 to TRBJ2-3, with 14 bases fitting TRBD2. The receptor's source is a man in his fifties or sixties with COVID-19, enrolled during active disease. The CDR3 region is CASSDPGLAGVGSDTQYF. CDR3 DNA sequence: TGTGCCAGCAGCGACCCGGGACTAGCGGGAGTTGGGTCGGATACGCAGTATTTT.